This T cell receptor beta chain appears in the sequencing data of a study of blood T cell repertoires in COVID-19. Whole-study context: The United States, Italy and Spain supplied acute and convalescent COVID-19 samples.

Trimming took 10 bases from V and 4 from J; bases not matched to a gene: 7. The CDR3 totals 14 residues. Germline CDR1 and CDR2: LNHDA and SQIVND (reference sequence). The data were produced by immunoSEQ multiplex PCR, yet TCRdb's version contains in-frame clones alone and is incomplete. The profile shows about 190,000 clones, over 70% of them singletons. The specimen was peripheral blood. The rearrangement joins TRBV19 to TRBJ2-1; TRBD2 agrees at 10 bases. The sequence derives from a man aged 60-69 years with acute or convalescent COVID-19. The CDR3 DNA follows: TGTGCCACCTCGATAGCGGGAGGTTACAATGAGCAGTTCTTC. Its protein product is CATSIAGGYNEQFF.